One and the same sample provided the 29 T cell receptor beta chains below, sequenced in a study of blood T cells in healthy people across ages. A J-beta primer mix and a sample-barcoded 5' primer were used in a second PCR of roughly 6 to 12 cycles. TCRdb recomputed calls from the 5' RACE reads with MiXCR, one row per CDR3 protein. Of approximately 900,000 distinct CDR3 sequences listed, 25% to 30% are singletons. This sample also belongs to another study, concerning T cells of mothers and their children.

Sequencing used blood. The source is a woman aged 35 to 49 in good health.

The chain has TRBV5-1 and TRBJ1-2, with D unclear. The V gene's germline CDR1 is SGHRS and CDR2 YFSETQ. The CDR3 length is 15 residues. V lost 0 bases to trimming and J lost 13 bases, with 22 bases between them. The CDR3 is CASSLDREERRRTTF. In DNA, the CDR3 is TGCGCCAGCAGCTTGGATAGGGAGGAGCGGCGAAGGACCACCTTC. The whole variable domain, filled in from reference TRBV5-1 and TRBJ1-2, reads KAGVTQTPRYLIKTRGQQVTLSCSPISGHRSVSWYQQTPGQGLQFLFEYFSETQRNKGNFPGRFSGRQFSNSRSEMNVSTLELGDSALYLCASSLDREERRRTTFGSGTRLTVV.

This clonotype was observed a few times. The V and J genes are TRBV9 and TRBJ1-3, with D uncertain. Germline values: CDR1 SGDLS, CDR2 YYNGEE. V dropped 1 base and J dropped 4 bases, with 9 bases sitting between them. This CDR3 region has 14 residues. CDR3 region: CASSVQGLGNTIYF. The CDR3 nucleotides read TGTGCCAGCAGCGTACAAGGGCTCGGAAACACCATATATTTT.

The rearrangement uses TRBV3-1 and TRBJ1-1, with 10 bases matching TRBD1. Germline V gene lookup returns CDR1 LGHDT and CDR2 YNNKEL (reference sequence). V lost 1 base and J lost 5; bases outside the gene matches: 4. CDR3 size: 15 residues. The CDR3 nucleotides read TGTGCCAGCAGCCAAGGGACAGGGGGATGGACTGAAGCTTTCTTT. Its translation is CASSQGTGGWTEAFF.

The V gene is TRBV20-1, the J gene TRBJ1-2; 9 bases fit TRBD1. This CDR3 region has 16 residues. V shed 2 bases and J 7 bases; nucleotides not matched to a gene: 14. The germline gives CDR1 DFQATT, CDR2 SNEGSKA (reference sequence). CDR3 protein: CSARINPGTGTGGYTF. The DNA of the CDR3 is TGCAGTGCTAGAATTAACCCCGGGACAGGGACGGGTGGCTACACCTTC.

This clonotype was detected a few times. The J gene is TRBJ1-2, the V gene TRBV5-1; 7 nucleotides match TRBD1. J was trimmed by 6 bases and V by 0 bases; bases with no gene match: 5. The CDR3 length is 14 residues. Germline CDR1 is SGHRS and CDR2 is YFSETQ. CDR3 DNA: TGCGCCAGCAGCTTGGCCAGGGGGACGGATGGCTACACCTTC. Its translation is CASSLARGTDGYTF.

The chain couples TRBV6-1 to TRBJ1-6; TRBD1 matches 9 bases. V gave up 2 bases and J gave up 9 bases; unmatched junction bases: 5. CDR1 and CDR2 (germline): MNHNS, SASEGT. The CDR3 is made up of 15 amino acids. The CDR3, as DNA: TGTGCCAGCAGTGAATCCGGGACAGGGTTTTCACCCCTCCACTTT. Amino acids: CASSESGTGFSPLHF.

Only a few counts were recorded for this clonotype. The chain recombines TRBV7-9 with TRBJ2-3; D gene unclear. V was trimmed by 6 bases and J by 5 bases, leaving 18 bases between them. Germline V gene sequence: CDR1 SEHNR, CDR2 FQNEAQ (reference sequence). This CDR3 is built from 15 residues. As DNA, the CDR3 is TGTGCCAGCAGAGACGACATTCGGTCGCGAGATACGCAGTATTTT. Translation gives CASRDDIRSRDTQYF.

This clonotype has ten or more counts. The chain recombines TRBV12-3 or TRBV12-4 with TRBJ2-1; TRBD2 agrees at 14 bases. The CDR3 is 14 residues long. V trimming: 8 bases; J trimming: 5 bases; junction bases outside the gene matches: 2. The CDR3 loop reads CASGLAGGHNEQFF. CDR3 DNA sequence: TGTGCCAGCGGACTAGCGGGGGGCCACAATGAGCAGTTCTTC.

In its sample, this clonotype was seen a few times. For the CDR3, the DNA is TGTGCCAGCAGTCCGTTGGACAGGGCAGGGGAAAAACTGTTTTTT. It encodes CASSPLDRAGEKLFF. The genes are TRBV12-3 or TRBV12-4 and TRBJ1-4; 8 nucleotides line up with TRBD1. This CDR3 has 15 amino acids. Unmatched junction bases numbered 10, after V lost 5 bases and J lost 8 bases.

This clonotype showed up just a few times. CDR3 DNA sequence: TGCAGTGCCGCCGGTCGGCAAGAGACCCAGTACTTC. Protein: CSAAGRQETQYF. The chain combines TRBV20-1 with TRBJ2-5; D is ambiguous. CDR3 length: 12 amino acids. The V and J ends lost 6 bases and 2 bases respectively, with 10 bases between them. Germline V lookup: CDR1 DFQATT, CDR2 SNEGSKA (reference sequence).

The chain employs TRBV7-2 and TRBJ2-2; the D gene is possibly TRBD2 (5 bases). The V gene's germline CDR1 is SGHTA and CDR2 FQGNSA. Trimming left V 3 bases short and J 0 bases short, with 11 bases between. The CDR3 spans 16 residues. The CDR3 sequence: CASSFSEATNTGELFF. In nucleotides, the CDR3 is TGTGCCAGCAGCTTTAGCGAGGCCACGAACACCGGGGAGCTGTTTTTT.

A few counts support this clonotype. The rearrangement uses TRBV28 and TRBJ2-7; a possible D gene is TRBD1 (5 bases). The CDR3 covers 14 residues. CDR1 and CDR2 from the germline V gene are MDHEN and SYDVKM. V lost 5 bases and J 4 bases, leaving 15 bases between the germline ends. The CDR3, as DNA: TGTGCCAGCAGTCCCAGGGTCCCCCCATACGAGCAGTACTTC. Translating it yields CASSPRVPPYEQYF.

This clonotype occurred many times. The rearrangement joins TRBV15 to TRBJ1-5; 7 bases line up with TRBD1. This CDR3 has 17 amino acids. The germline V gene encodes CDR1 LNHNV and CDR2 YYDKDF (reference sequence). Trimming cost V 0 bases and J 9 bases; bases outside gene matches: 14. The CDR3 DNA follows: TGTGCCACCAGCAGAGAGAGGGACAGCTATTTTGTCTGGCCCCAGCATTTT. This sequence encodes CATSRERDSYFVWPQHF.

The rearrangement links TRBV28 to TRBJ2-1; TRBD2 matches 10 bases. V was pared by 6 bases and J by 7 bases, with 12 bases of the junction left unmatched. This CDR3 comprises 16 residues. CDR1 is MDHEN, CDR2 SYDVKM, per germline. The CDR3 sequence: CASSPGGSGRRNEQFF. The CDR3 DNA follows: TGTGCCAGCAGCCCCGGGGGTAGCGGGAGGAGGAATGAGCAGTTCTTC.

This clonotype occurred a few times. The DNA of the CDR3 is TGTGCCAGCAGTTTATTAGCGGGGGCGGGGTTCTTC. Translated, it gives CASSLLAGAGFF. The rearrangement uses TRBV28 and TRBJ2-1; 9 nucleotides line up with TRBD2. This CDR3 has 12 residues. After removal of 1 base from V and 15 bases from J, the junction contained 4 bases not matched to a gene. Germline lookup yields CDR1 MDHEN and CDR2 SYDVKM.

The table lists this clonotype with many counts. The chain employs TRBV5-1 and TRBJ2-6; 7 nucleotides align to TRBD1. V shed 2 bases and J 4 bases; nucleotides not matched to a gene: 9. The CDR3 sequence is 17 residues long. Germline V gene lookup returns CDR1 SGHRS and CDR2 YFSETQ. The CDR3 loop is CASSFRTGLTGANVLTF. CDR3 bases: TGCGCCAGCAGCTTCAGGACAGGATTAACCGGGGCCAACGTCCTGACTTTC.

There are many counts of this clonotype. CDR3 bases: TGCGCCAGCAGCCAAGGGGACTATAATTCACCCCTCCACTTT. Translating gives CASSQGDYNSPLHF. V and J are TRBV4-1 and TRBJ1-6; unclear D gene. CDR3 size: 14 residues. Between the trimmed V and J ends, which lost 1 base and 3 bases, there was a span of 4 bases. Germline V gene data show CDR1 as MGHRA and CDR2 as YSYEKL.

The chain links TRBV5-1 to TRBJ2-1, with 8 bases lining up with TRBD2. CDR1 is SGHRS, CDR2 YFSETQ, per germline. The length of the CDR3 is 15 residues. With V trimmed by 0 bases and J by 8 bases, 7 bases remained unmatched. The CDR3: CASSLDRGGPYEQFF. The DNA of the CDR3 is TGCGCCAGCAGCTTGGATCGGGGGGGGCCCTATGAGCAGTTCTTC.

This clonotype has just one count. This sequence joins TRBV9 and TRBJ1-1; D not resolved. Trimming left V 4 bases short and J 5 bases short, with 15 bases between. CDR1 is SGDLS, CDR2 YYNGEE, per germline. The CDR3 runs to 14 residues. The CDR3 loop is CASSPGAGFTEAFF. As DNA, the CDR3 is TGTGCCAGCAGCCCCGGAGCGGGCTTTACTGAAGCTTTCTTT.

The genes are TRBV15 and TRBJ2-2; the match to TRBD1 covers 7 bases. Unmatched junction bases numbered 5, after V lost 0 bases and J lost 1 base. This CDR3 is 17 amino acids long. The germline CDR1 and CDR2 sequences are LNHNV and YYDKDF (reference sequence). The CDR3 DNA sequence: TGTGCCACCAGCAGAGACGGGACAGCAAGGAACACCGGGGAGCTGTTTTTT. Translation: CATSRDGTARNTGELFF.

V usage is TRBV20-1 and J usage is TRBJ1-1; maybe TRBD1 (5 bases). V was shortened by 3 bases and J by 2 bases, with 13 bases between the two germline ends. The CDR3 has 14 amino acids. Per the germline V gene, CDR1 is DFQATT and CDR2 is SNEGSKA (reference sequence). CDR3 DNA: TGCAGTGCTAGGGGATCGGGACCCAACACTGAAGCTTTCTTT. Protein: CSARGSGPNTEAFF.

CDR3 DNA sequence: TGTGCCAGCTCGCCAGGACTAGCGGGGAGACAAGAGACCCAGTACTTC. As protein: CASSPGLAGRQETQYF. The chain uses TRBV6-4 and TRBJ2-5, with 12 bases matching TRBD2. The CDR3 has 16 amino acids. V dropped 8 bases and J dropped 2; count of bases not matched to a gene: 9. Germline V gene lookup returns CDR1 MRHNA and CDR2 SNTAGT.

V and J are TRBV5-1 and TRBJ2-2; 10 bases fit TRBD1. The CDR3 covers 16 residues. From germline, CDR1 is SGHRS and CDR2 YFSETQ. V was clipped by 5 bases and J by 6 bases; unmatched bases: 10. The CDR3 protein is CASSSRTGGPAGELFF. The CDR3 DNA is TGCGCCAGCAGTTCCCGGACAGGGGGTCCCGCCGGGGAGCTGTTTTTT.

This clonotype appeared a few times. The V gene is TRBV6-5, the J gene TRBJ2-2, with D possibly being TRBD1 (6 bases). This CDR3 contains 15 residues. V was clipped by 6 bases and J by 0 bases, with 11 bases between them. Per germline, CDR1 MNHEY and CDR2 SVGAGI. The CDR3 is CASRPGTPNTGELFF. CDR3 nucleotide sequence: TGTGCCAGCAGACCCGGGACACCGAACACCGGGGAGCTGTTTTTT.

Remarks on this clonotype: At one boundary the junction diverges from the germline segment, which might be a read error. The V and J genes are TRBV6-5 and TRBJ2-7; 8 positions match TRBD2. The assigned J gene may be wrong: the sequence end matches TRBJ2-1 better. This CDR3 has 14 residues. Looked up from germline, CDR1 is MNHEY and CDR2 is SVGAGI. CDR3 sequence reads: CTSSYKRGTYEQFF. The CDR3 DNA follows: TGTACCAGCAGTTACAAGCGGGGGACCTACGAGCAGTTCTTC.

This chain joins TRBV7-8 and TRBJ2-3; 13 positions match TRBD2. J gave up 2 bases and V 5 bases, and 7 bases lay outside the gene matches. This CDR3 contains 17 residues. Germline V gene sequence: CDR1 SGHVS, CDR2 FQNEAQ. CDR3 DNA: TGTGCCAGCAGCGCGAGACTAGCGGGGGGTTTCACAGATACGCAGTATTTT. Protein: CASSARLAGGFTDTQYF. The full variable domain, completed using reference TRBV7-8 and TRBJ2-3, is GAGVSQSPRYKVAKRGQDVALRCDPISGHVSLFWYQQALGQGPEFLTYFQNEAQLDKSGLPSDRFFAERPEGSVSTLKIQRTQQEDSAVYLCASSARLAGGFTDTQYFGPGTRLTVL.

This clonotype was seen more than once but under ten times. The J gene is TRBJ2-1, the V gene TRBV12-3 or TRBV12-4, with D tentatively TRBD2 (6 bases). V lost 3 bases, J lost 2 bases, and 11 bases lay in between. CDR3 size: 15 residues. The CDR3 loop reads CASSFWDSAYNEQFF. The CDR3 DNA is TGTGCCAGCAGTTTCTGGGACTCTGCCTACAATGAGCAGTTCTTC.

This clonotype appeared a few times. This chain links TRBV12-3 or TRBV12-4 with TRBJ2-3, with 11 bases aligning to TRBD2. Losses at the gene ends were 5 bases for V and 2 bases for J; bases not matched to a gene: 9. This CDR3 comprises 17 residues. The CDR3 loop is CASSPSGGSVNTDTQYF. The CDR3 DNA is TGTGCCAGCAGTCCTAGCGGGGGGAGCGTTAACACAGATACGCAGTATTTT.

The chain combines TRBV9 with TRBJ2-3, with 10 bases matching TRBD1. This CDR3 spans 14 amino acids. The V gene end was trimmed by 3 bases and the J gene end by 5 bases; junction bases not matched to a gene: 3. Germline CDR1 SGDLS, CDR2 YYNGEE. The DNA for the CDR3 is TGTGCCAGCAGCGCCAGGACAGGGGGAGATACGCAGTATTTT. Residues: CASSARTGGDTQYF.